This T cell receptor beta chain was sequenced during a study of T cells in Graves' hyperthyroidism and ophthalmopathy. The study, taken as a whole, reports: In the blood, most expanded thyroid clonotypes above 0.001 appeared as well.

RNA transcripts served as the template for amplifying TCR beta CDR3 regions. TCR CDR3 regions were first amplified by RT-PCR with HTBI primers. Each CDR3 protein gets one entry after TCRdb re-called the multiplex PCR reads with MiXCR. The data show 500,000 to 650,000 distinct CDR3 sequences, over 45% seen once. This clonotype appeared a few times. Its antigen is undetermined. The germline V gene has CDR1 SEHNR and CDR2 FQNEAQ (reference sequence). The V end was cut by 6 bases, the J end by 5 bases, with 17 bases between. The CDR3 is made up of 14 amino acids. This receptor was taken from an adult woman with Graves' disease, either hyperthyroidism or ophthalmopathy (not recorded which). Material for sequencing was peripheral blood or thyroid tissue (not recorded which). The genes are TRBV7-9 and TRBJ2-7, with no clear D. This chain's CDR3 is CASSPLGPLDEQYF. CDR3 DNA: TGTGCCAGCAGTCCGTTAGGGCCCTTGGACGAGCAGTACTTC.